The 27 T cell receptor beta chains below were found in one sample sequenced in a study of T cells in Graves' hyperthyroidism and ophthalmopathy. TCR beta CDR3 sequences were amplified from RNA transcripts. HTBI primers were the set used in a first-round RT-PCR of the TCR CDR3. TCRdb used MiXCR to reprocess the multiplex PCR reads, holding one entry per CDR3 protein. Of under 600,000 distinct CDR3 sequences detected, more than 15% appear once; the ten largest clones hold roughly 3.5%. Specimen: blood. These receptors were obtained from a woman aged 40-49 years with Graves' ophthalmopathy.

This clonotype has a count of ten or more. The rearrangement links TRBV27 to TRBJ1-5, with TRBD1 as a possible D gene (5 bases). V lost 7 bases to trimming and J lost 6 bases, with 19 bases between them. The CDR3 covers 15 residues. Germline CDR1 is MNHEY and CDR2 is SMNVEV (reference sequence). The CDR3 DNA reads TGTGCCAGCAAAAATCGCGGGGGAGAGAGTCAGCCCCAGCATTTT. It encodes CASKNRGGESQPQHF.

This clonotype was recorded many times. V and J are TRBV30 and TRBJ1-2, with a tentative D call TRBD1 (6 bases). The germline CDR1 and CDR2 sequences are GTSNPN and SVGIG (reference sequence). CDR3 length equals 16 residues. The germline V and J ends were trimmed by 3 bases and 7 bases, with 24 bases remaining between them. The CDR3 DNA reads TGTGCCTGGAGGAGTGGCAGGAAAGCCTGGGGGGCTGGCTACACCTTC. Encoded protein: CAWRSGRKAWGAGYTF.

This clonotype was recorded at least ten times. The chain carries TRBV18 and TRBJ1-6, with 9 nucleotides matching TRBD1. CDR3 length: 14 residues. Trimming took 5 bases from V and 5 from J; bases not matched to a gene: 1. Germline CDR1 and CDR2: KGHSH and LQKENI. The CDR3 here is CASSGTGNNSPLHF. The CDR3 DNA reads TGTGCCAGCTCAGGGACAGGGAATAATTCACCCCTCCACTTT.

The sample holds many counts of this clonotype. The V gene is TRBV18, the J gene TRBJ2-1, with D perhaps matching TRBD1 or TRBD2 (5 bases each). There are 14 residues in the CDR3. The V gene's germline CDR1 is KGHSH and CDR2 LQKENI. Trimming removed 3 bases from V and 5 bases from J, with 11 bases in between. The CDR3 DNA reads TGTGCCAGCTCACCCGTAGGGGAGAACAATGAGCAGTTCTTC. This encodes CASSPVGENNEQFF.

This clonotype was detected many times. J is TRBJ1-5 and V is TRBV28, with D perhaps TRBD1 (5 bases). The germline V gene encodes CDR1 MDHEN and CDR2 SYDVKM. This CDR3 contains 15 residues. V gave up 7 bases and J gave up 2 bases, with 15 bases separating them. The CDR3 DNA is TGTGCCAGCACCCGAAGGGGCGCGGGCAATCAGCCCCAGCATTTT. This sequence encodes CASTRRGAGNQPQHF.

Many counts were recorded for this clonotype. J is TRBJ2-6 and V is TRBV5-1, with 7 nucleotides matching TRBD2. Germline V gene sequence: CDR1 SGHRS, CDR2 YFSETQ. J gave up 0 bases and V 1 base, and 7 bases lay outside the gene matches. This CDR3 is built from 18 residues. The CDR3 here is CASSLMASGSSGANVLTF. CDR3 coding DNA: TGCGCCAGCAGCTTGATGGCTAGCGGAAGCTCTGGGGCCAACGTCCTGACTTTC.

This clonotype came up many times. The chain joins TRBV6-1 to TRBJ2-3; possible D gene TRBD1, 6 bases. The CDR3 extends over 13 amino acids. V was pared by 5 bases and J by 4 bases, with 10 bases between. Germline-derived CDR1 and CDR2 are MNHNS and SASEGT. DNA for the CDR3: TGTGCCAGCAGTTCCCAGGGGCCAGATACGCAGTATTTT. The encoded protein is CASSSQGPDTQYF.

This clonotype was counted many times. The rearrangement uses TRBV28 and TRBJ1-1, with unresolved D. Deletions cut 2 bases from V and 4 bases from J, with 11 bases between. In germline, CDR1 is MDHEN, CDR2 SYDVKM. The length of the CDR3 is 14 residues. CDR3 nucleotide sequence: TGTGCCAGCAGTTTAAGGACCCGGAGCACTGAAGCTTTCTTT. Translation gives CASSLRTRSTEAFF.

This clonotype was observed at least ten times. This sequence joins TRBV10-3 and TRBJ2-1, with D perhaps TRBD2 (5 bases). The V end was cut by 7 bases, the J end by 8 bases, with 15 bases between. The length of the CDR3 is 13 residues. Germline V gene lookup returns CDR1 ENHRY and CDR2 SYGVKD. The CDR3 loop reads CAIKGFGGDEQFF. In DNA form, the CDR3 reads TGTGCCATCAAAGGTTTCGGAGGAGATGAGCAGTTCTTC.

V and J are TRBV3-1 and TRBJ2-5; maybe TRBD1 (6 bases). Germline assignment: CDR1 LGHDT and CDR2 YNNKEL (reference sequence). This CDR3 comprises 16 residues. V shed 0 bases and J shed 2 bases, with 13 bases lying between them. The CDR3 DNA follows: TGTGCCAGCAGCCAAGATATACCCACAGGGCAAGAGACCCAGTACTTC. This encodes CASSQDIPTGQETQYF.

This clonotype has ten or more counts. The V and J genes are TRBV2 and TRBJ2-6, with D possibly being TRBD2 (6 bases). Germline V gives CDR1 SNHLY, CDR2 FYNNEI. Trimming took 10 bases from V and 0 from J, leaving 13 bases between them. The CDR3 spans 15 residues. As DNA, the CDR3 is TGTGCCAATGGGGCGCGGGGCTCTGGGGCCAACGTCCTGACTTTC. This codes for CANGARGSGANVLTF.

This clonotype was picked up a small number of times. This chain uses TRBV7-3 with TRBJ2-2, with 7 nucleotides matching TRBD1. The J segment lost 7 bases and the V segment lost 5 bases, leaving 10 bases of the junction unmatched. The CDR3 is 15 residues long. CDR1 and CDR2 (germline): SGHTA, FQGTGA. Here the CDR3 reads CASSRLSGQDGELFF. In DNA form, the CDR3 reads TGTGCCAGCAGCCGATTGTCAGGACAGGACGGGGAGCTGTTTTTT. The full variable domain, completed using reference TRBV7-3 and TRBJ2-2, is GAGVSQTPSNKVTEKGKYVELRCDPISGHTALYWYRQSLGQGPEFLIYFQGTGAADDSGLPNDRFFAVRPEGSVSTLKIQRTERGDSAVYLCASSRLSGQDGELFFGEGSRLTVL.

This clonotype was detected ten times or more. V and J are TRBV5-1 and TRBJ1-2; D remains ambiguous. CDR3 length equals 14 residues. Trimming left V 0 bases short and J 7 bases short, with 13 bases between. CDR1 and CDR2 from the germline V gene are SGHRS and YFSETQ. CDR3 sequence reads: CASSLDPVGFGYTF. The CDR3 DNA reads TGCGCCAGCAGCTTGGATCCTGTTGGGTTTGGCTACACCTTC.

The V call is TRBV5-6, the J call TRBJ2-3, with a tentative D call TRBD1 (6 bases). This CDR3 contains 12 residues. V dropped 4 bases and J dropped 10 bases, with 13 bases sitting between them. Germline V gene lookup returns CDR1 SGHDT and CDR2 YYEEEE. The CDR3 spells CASSQGLQAQYF. The CDR3 DNA is TGTGCCAGCAGCCAGGGGTTGCAGGCGCAGTATTTT.

This clonotype has at least ten counts. The chain has TRBV20-1 and TRBJ2-3; TRBD1 aligns across 10 bases. CDR1 and CDR2 from the germline V gene are DFQATT and SNEGSKA (reference sequence). The CDR3 length is 15 residues. V trimming: 4 bases; J trimming: 1 base; junction bases outside the gene matches: 5. CDR3 loop: CSATDRGLGTDTQYF. The CDR3 DNA is TGCAGTGCTACCGACAGGGGGCTGGGCACAGATACGCAGTATTTT.

This clonotype was recorded at least ten times. The rearrangement uses TRBV5-1 and TRBJ1-1; tentatively, D is TRBD1 (5 bases). V lost 0 bases and J lost 4, with 10 bases in between. The CDR3 sequence is 14 residues long. The germline gives CDR1 SGHRS, CDR2 YFSETQ. The DNA of the CDR3 is TGCGCCAGCAGCTTGGTGCAGGGAGGCACTGAAGCTTTCTTT. This gives the protein CASSLVQGGTEAFF. Complete variable domain (other parts from reference TRBV5-1 and TRBJ1-1): KAGVTQTPRYLIKTRGQQVTLSCSPISGHRSVSWYQQTPGQGLQFLFEYFSETQRNKGNFPGRFSGRQFSNSRSEMNVSTLELGDSALYLCASSLVQGGTEAFFGQGTRLTVV.

In its sample, this clonotype was seen a few times. As DNA, the CDR3 is TGTGCCAGCGGGGACGTTACAAATCAGCCCCAGCATTTT. As protein: CASGDVTNQPQHF. The V gene is TRBV6-1, the J gene TRBJ1-5, with TRBD1 as a possible D gene (5 bases). The germline V gene encodes CDR1 MNHNS and CDR2 SASEGT. V was cut by 8 bases and J by 4 bases, with 12 bases left in between. The CDR3 covers 13 residues.

In this sample, this clonotype turned up many times. The gene calls are TRBV11-2 and TRBJ1-2; 8 bases are shared with TRBD1. The CDR3 is 14 residues long. After removal of 3 bases from V and 6 bases from J, the junction contained 6 bases not matched to a gene. The germline V gene encodes CDR1 SGHAT and CDR2 FQNNGV. DNA for the CDR3: TGTGCCAGCAGCTTGCTGACAGGGGTAAATGGCTACACCTTC. It specifies CASSLLTGVNGYTF.

This clonotype showed up many times. The chain is built from TRBV7-8 and TRBJ2-7; D is ambiguous. Looked up from germline, CDR1 is SGHVS and CDR2 is FQNEAQ. This CDR3 has 15 amino acids. V was clipped by 0 bases and J by 3 bases, with 12 bases between them. The CDR3 nucleotides are TGTGCCAGCAGCTTAGCATTGGGGTCCCTCTACGAGCAGTACTTC. This codes for CASSLALGSLYEQYF.

In this sample, this clonotype turned up a few times. CDR3 amino acids: CASSIAAAGINTEAFF. The CDR3 region has the DNA TGTGCCAGTAGTATAGCGGCGGCAGGCATTAACACTGAAGCTTTCTTT. V and J are TRBV19 and TRBJ1-1; D gene unclear. V lost 1 base to trimming and J lost 2 bases, with 14 bases between them. The germline V gene has CDR1 LNHDA and CDR2 SQIVND (reference sequence). CDR3 length equals 16 residues.

For the CDR3, the DNA is TGTGCCAGCAGTCCTACTAGCTCGGCGAACACCGGGGAGCTGTTTTTT. Translation gives CASSPTSSANTGELFF. The chain joins TRBV2 to TRBJ2-2, with D tentatively TRBD2 (6 bases). CDR3 size: 16 residues. V shed 5 bases and J shed 0 bases, with 13 bases lying between them. The germline V gene encodes CDR1 SNHLY and CDR2 FYNNEI.

V is TRBV7-3 and J is TRBJ2-1; D is possibly TRBD1 (6 bases). With 5 bases removed from V and 2 bases from J, the gap between germline ends came to 13 bases. Germline assignment: CDR1 SGHTA and CDR2 FQGTGA. CDR3 length equals 15 residues. This CDR3 is CASSARTAPYNEQFF. The DNA for the CDR3 is TGTGCCAGCAGCGCACGGACAGCACCCTACAATGAGCAGTTCTTC.

This clonotype was counted at least ten times. This chain connects TRBV30 to TRBJ1-1; D perhaps matches TRBD1 (5 bases). In germline, CDR1 is GTSNPN, CDR2 SVGIG (reference sequence). Trimming shortened V by 2 bases and J by 7 bases, and 14 bases separated the two germline ends. The CDR3 is 13 residues long. CDR3 bases: TGTGCCTGGAGTCATTCCGGGACTAGTGAAGCTTTCTTT. This gives the protein CAWSHSGTSEAFF.

This clonotype was detected ten times or more. V and J are TRBV10-3 and TRBJ2-7; TRBD2 might be the D (6 bases). Germline V gene sequence: CDR1 ENHRY, CDR2 SYGVKD. V was pared by 4 bases and J by 3 bases, with 13 bases between. There are 14 residues in the CDR3. The CDR3, as DNA: TGTGCCATCAGTGCCCGGGACTCTTTCTACGAGCAGTACTTC. Amino acid sequence: CAISARDSFYEQYF.

This clonotype was detected many times. This rearrangement joins TRBV3-1 to TRBJ2-5; possible D gene TRBD2, 6 bases. CDR3 length: 15 residues. The V gene lost 1 base and the J gene lost 3 bases, with 12 bases spanning the gap. Per the germline V gene, CDR1 is LGHDT and CDR2 is YNNKEL (reference sequence). CDR3 amino acids: CASSQVAGSEETQYF. CDR3 in DNA: TGTGCCAGCAGCCAAGTGGCGGGAAGTGAAGAGACCCAGTACTTC.

The chain recombines TRBV18 with TRBJ2-2; D call uncertain. This CDR3 is 15 amino acids long. Germline-derived CDR1 and CDR2 are KGHSH and LQKENI. V lost 3 bases and J lost 4, with 12 bases in between. The CDR3 DNA is TGTGCCAGCTCACCGCCGGCACAGTCCACCGGGGAGCTGTTTTTT. This sequence encodes CASSPPAQSTGELFF.

The table lists this clonotype with a few counts. The chain couples TRBV11-2 to TRBJ2-5; D gene unclear. V was pared by 2 bases and J by 2 bases, with 12 bases between. This CDR3 contains 15 residues. Germline CDR1 and CDR2: SGHAT and FQNNGV. CDR3 residues: CASSLYGMGQETQYF. DNA of the CDR3: TGTGCCAGCAGCTTATATGGCATGGGACAAGAGACCCAGTACTTC.